This T cell receptor (beta chain) was profiled in a study of T cells in localized non-small cell lung cancer. Notes on the study in general: Uninvolved adjacent lung showed the highest T cell clonality, exceeding tumor. Because sequencing included only one region (of the tumor), heterogeneity remains possible. Appearance in adjacent lung was seen for a median about 58 of the top 100 tumor clones.

The germline CDR1 and CDR2 sequences are WNHNN and SYGVQD (reference sequence). CDR3 length: 16 residues. After removal of 6 bases from V and 5 bases from J, the junction contained 13 bases not matched to a gene. Details on this clone: Its antigen remains unidentified.

TCRdb's table, derived via immunoSEQ multiplex PCR, lists solely in-frame clones and lacks some. The sample carries under 20,000 clones, about nine tenths recorded once. The chain joins TRBV10-1 to TRBJ1-2; 9 nucleotides line up with TRBD1. This receptor was obtained from a man aged 40-75 years with stage I lung adenocarcinoma. Here the sequenced sample was peripheral blood, taken before any cancer treatment. CDR3 nucleotides: TGCGCCAGCAGCCGGGACAGGGAACTTAGGTGGTATGGCTACACCTTC. Its protein product is CASSRDRELRWYGYTF.